These T cell receptor beta chains were read from a single sample in a study of cytomegalovirus exposure and HLA in healthy donors. This table comes from immunoSEQ multiplex PCR, and its TCRdb copy is limited to in-frame clones, with some not included. The sample holds 100,000 to 150,000 clones; roughly 90% are singletons and the top ten take 2% to 2.5%. The sample comprised PBMCs. The receptors originated from a woman aged 18-29 years in good health and CMV-seronegative. Each CDR3 is given with its conserved first and last residue. D genes are given only for firm matches. Size tells how often a clone was seen (once, few, many) or the class of an expanded clone, and some rows leave it out.

size: .; J: TRBJ2-1; V: TRBV10-2; D: TRBD2; DNA: TGCGCCAGCAGTCACGGGACTAGCGGGAGGCACTACAATGAGCAGTTCTTC; CDR3: CASSHGTSGRHYNEQFF
size: .; J: TRBJ2-1; V: TRBV29-1; D: .; DNA: TGCAGCGTTGAAGATCCGGTGACTCTAAATGAGCAGTTCTTC; CDR3: CSVEDPVTLNEQFF
size: .; J: TRBJ2-3; V: TRBV19; D: TRBD2; DNA: TGTGCCAGTAGTTTTTATAGCGGGAGGGCGACAGATACGCAGTATTTT; CDR3: CASSFYSGRATDTQYF
size: .; J: TRBJ2-1; V: TRBV4-1; D: TRBD2; DNA: TGCGCCAGCAGCCGACGAGTAGCGGGAGGGAGGAATGAGCAGTTCTTC; CDR3: CASSRRVAGGRNEQFF
size: .; J: TRBJ2-3; V: TRBV7-2; D: TRBD2; DNA: TGTGCCAGCAGCCCAGGGAGGGGCACAGATACGCAGTATTTT; CDR3: CASSPGRGTDTQYF
size: .; J: TRBJ1-1; V: TRBV27; D: TRBD1; DNA: TGTGCCAGCAGTACCAGACAGGGAGGCATTGAAGCTTTCTTT; CDR3: CASSTRQGGIEAFF
size: .; J: TRBJ1-1; V: TRBV7-9; D: TRBD1; DNA: TGTGCCAGCAGCCTAGGGACAGGCCCGGAGGACACTGAAGCTTTCTTT; CDR3: CASSLGTGPEDTEAFF
size: .; J: TRBJ2-2; V: TRBV5-6; D: .; DNA: TGTGCCAGCAGCTTGGTGGAGCTTCCCGGGGAGCTGTTTTTT; CDR3: CASSLVELPGELFF
size: .; J: TRBJ2-7; V: TRBV7-2; D: .; DNA: TGTGCCAGCAGACAGAGAAGCTCCTACGAGCAGTACTTC; CDR3: CASRQRSSYEQYF
size: .; J: TRBJ1-3; V: TRBV5-6; D: .; DNA: TGTGCCAGCAGCTTGGACCTGGGGGGTGCTGGAAACACCATATATTTT; CDR3: CASSLDLGGAGNTIYF
size: .; J: TRBJ1-1; V: TRBV6-6; D: .; DNA: TGTGCCAGCAGCCCGACTAACACTGAAGCTTTCTTT; CDR3: CASSPTNTEAFF
size: .; J: TRBJ2-2; V: TRBV7-5; D: .; DNA: TGTGTCAGAAGCCAGGGACAGGGTAACACCGGGGAGCTGTTTTTT; CDR3: CVRSQGQGNTGELFF
size: .; J: TRBJ2-7; V: TRBV6-5; D: .; DNA: TGTGCCAGCAGAGTAGCGGTAGACTCCTACGAGCAGTACTTC; CDR3: CASRVAVDSYEQYF
size: .; J: TRBJ1-1; V: TRBV5-1; D: .; DNA: TGCGCCAGCAGCTTTAACGGGATCCCTGGGGACACTGAAGCTTTCTTT; CDR3: CASSFNGIPGDTEAFF
size: .; J: TRBJ2-7; V: TRBV19; D: .; DNA: TGTGCCAGTAGTTTAAACAGCCAAAATGGGGAGCAGTACTTC; CDR3: CASSLNSQNGEQYF
size: few; J: TRBJ1-5; V: TRBV19; D: .; DNA: TGTGCCAGTAGTGACAGAGAGCAGCCCCAGCATTTT; CDR3: CASSDREQPQHF
size: .; J: TRBJ2-2; V: TRBV19; D: TRBD2; DNA: TGTGCCAGTAGTGCCACTAGCGGGATGAACACCGGGGAGCTGTTTTTT; CDR3: CASSATSGMNTGELFF
size: .; J: TRBJ2-1; V: TRBV4-1; D: TRBD2; DNA: TGCGCCAGCAGCCATCCCCGGGTTAGCGGGAGGAGCTCCTACAATGAGCAGTTCTTC; CDR3: CASSHPRVSGRSSYNEQFF
size: .; J: TRBJ2-5; V: TRBV27; D: TRBD1; DNA: TGTGCCAGCAGTTCCCGTTTCTTCGGGACAGGGGTCCAAGAGACCCAGTACTTC; CDR3: CASSSRFFGTGVQETQYF
size: .; J: TRBJ2-7; V: TRBV6-6; D: TRBD2; DNA: TGTGCCAGGAGGCCGGGACTAGCCAGGCACGAGCAGTACTTC; CDR3: CARRPGLARHEQYF
size: .; J: TRBJ1-1; V: TRBV11-3; D: .; DNA: TGTGCCAGCAGCCCCGCCTACCCGAACACTGAAGCTTTCTTT; CDR3: CASSPAYPNTEAFF
size: .; J: TRBJ1-4; V: TRBV5-1; D: .; DNA: TGCGCCAGCAGCTTGGTAGATTTCCCGAATGAAAAACTGTTTTTT; CDR3: CASSLVDFPNEKLFF
size: .; J: TRBJ2-1; V: TRBV21-1; D: .; DNA: TGTGCCAGCAGCAAAGGGTCCCCTAGCGACTACAATGAGCAGTTCTTC; CDR3: CASSKGSPSDYNEQFF
size: .; J: TRBJ1-5; V: TRBV5-5; D: .; DNA: TGTGCCAGCAGCTCAACTACAGGGCGCAATCAGCCCCAGCATTTT; CDR3: CASSSTTGRNQPQHF
size: few; J: TRBJ2-4; V: TRBV7-9; D: .; DNA: TGTGCCAGCAGCGCAGGATCGGACATTCAGTACTTC; CDR3: CASSAGSDIQYF
size: .; J: TRBJ2-1; V: TRBV5-4; D: .; DNA: TGTGCCAGCACCCCCTATACGAGCAATGAGCAGTTCTTC; CDR3: CASTPYTSNEQFF